A single sample gave rise to the 3 T cell receptor beta chains below, sequenced in a study of blood T cell repertoires in COVID-19. The repertoire was sequenced with immunoSEQ multiplex PCR; TCRdb's copy has only in-frame clones and lacks some. Among about 100,000 clones, roughly 80% were seen once, and the ten largest hold approximately 15%. Material: peripheral blood. The receptor set was obtained from a human donor in a cohort sampled during active COVID-19.

The chain carries TRBV19 and TRBJ2-1; 14 bases map to TRBD2. The V gene's germline CDR1 is LNHDA and CDR2 SQIVND (reference sequence). The ends lost 5 bases at V and 2 bases at J; junction bases unmatched: 8. The length of the CDR3 is 18 residues. The CDR3 DNA is TGTGCCAGTAGTGAGACTAGCGGGAGGGCCCTCCCCTACAATGAGCAGTTCTTC. Amino acids: CASSETSGRALPYNEQFF.

As to this clone: One junction end disagrees with the germline gene, perhaps due to a read error. The rearrangement uses TRBV7-7 and TRBJ1-4; TRBD1 is a possible D gene (5 bases). This CDR3 region has 15 residues. From germline, CDR1 is SSHAT and CDR2 FNYEAQ (reference sequence). In nucleotides, the CDR3 is TGTGCTAGCAGCTTTGGGCAGGGAACTAATGAAAAACTGTTTTTT. Residues: CASSFGQGTNEKLFF.

The chain employs TRBV6-2 or TRBV6-3 and TRBJ2-7; TRBD2 agrees at 13 bases. Germline CDR1 reads MNHEY; CDR2 reads SVGEGT. With V trimmed by 2 bases and J by 2 bases, 9 bases remained unmatched. The CDR3 length is 18 residues. Here the CDR3 DNA reads TGTGCCAGCAGTTACGAGGGACTAGCGGGATTGCGCCCCTACGAGCAGTACTTC. Protein: CASSYEGLAGLRPYEQYF.